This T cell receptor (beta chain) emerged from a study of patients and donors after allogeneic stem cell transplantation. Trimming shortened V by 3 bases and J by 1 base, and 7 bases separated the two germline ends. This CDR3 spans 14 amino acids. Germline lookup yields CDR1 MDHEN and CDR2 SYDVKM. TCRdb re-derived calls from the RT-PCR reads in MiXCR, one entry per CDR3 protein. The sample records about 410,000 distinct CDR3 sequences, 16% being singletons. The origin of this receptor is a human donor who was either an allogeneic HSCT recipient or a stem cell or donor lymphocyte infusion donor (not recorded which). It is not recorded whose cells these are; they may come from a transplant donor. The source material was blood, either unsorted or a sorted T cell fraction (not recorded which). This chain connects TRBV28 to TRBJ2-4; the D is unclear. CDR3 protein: CASSLSVAKNIQYF. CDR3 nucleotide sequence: TGTGCCAGCAGTTTGTCCGTGGCCAAAAACATTCAGTACTTC.